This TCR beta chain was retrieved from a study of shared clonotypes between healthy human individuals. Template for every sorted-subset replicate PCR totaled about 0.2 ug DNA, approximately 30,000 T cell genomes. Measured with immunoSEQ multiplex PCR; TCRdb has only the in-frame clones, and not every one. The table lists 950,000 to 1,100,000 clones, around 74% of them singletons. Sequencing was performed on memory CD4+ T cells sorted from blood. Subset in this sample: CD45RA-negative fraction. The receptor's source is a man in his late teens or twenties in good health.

The CDR3: CAIKDGGGTGELFF. CDR3 bases: TGTGCCATCAAGGACGGAGGGGGCACCGGGGAGCTGTTTTTT. The J gene is TRBJ2-2, the V gene TRBV10-3, with D possibly called TRBD1 or TRBD2 (6 bases each). Trimming pared 7 bases from V and 4 bases from J, leaving 13 bases between. The CDR3 consists of 14 residues. The germline V gene encodes CDR1 ENHRY and CDR2 SYGVKD.